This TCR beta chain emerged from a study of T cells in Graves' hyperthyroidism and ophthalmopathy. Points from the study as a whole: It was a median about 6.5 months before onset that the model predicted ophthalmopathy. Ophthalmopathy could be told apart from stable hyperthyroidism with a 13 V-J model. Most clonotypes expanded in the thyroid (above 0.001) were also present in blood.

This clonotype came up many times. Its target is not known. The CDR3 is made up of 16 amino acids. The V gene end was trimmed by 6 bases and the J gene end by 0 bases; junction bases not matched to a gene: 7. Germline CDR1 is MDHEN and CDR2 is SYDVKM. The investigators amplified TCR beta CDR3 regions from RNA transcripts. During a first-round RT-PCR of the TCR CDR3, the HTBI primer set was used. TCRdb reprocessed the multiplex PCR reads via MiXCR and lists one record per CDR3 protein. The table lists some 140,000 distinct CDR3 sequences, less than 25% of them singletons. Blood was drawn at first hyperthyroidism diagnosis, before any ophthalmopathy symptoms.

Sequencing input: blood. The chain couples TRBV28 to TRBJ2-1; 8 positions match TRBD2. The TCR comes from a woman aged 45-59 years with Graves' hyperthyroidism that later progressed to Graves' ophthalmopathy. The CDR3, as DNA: TGTGCCAGCAGCACTTTCCGGGGGGGCTCCTACAATGAGCAGTTCTTC. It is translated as CASSTFRGGSYNEQFF.